In its sample, the clone carrying this T cell receptor beta chain was seen many times. Its antigen remains unknown. These data come from a study of regulatory T cells in long-lasting Graves disease. Study conclusions and caveats: Segments TRBV28, TRBJ1-2 and TRBJ2-5 showed preferential usage in persistent disease. Fewer public clonotypes were shared by new patients (under 1,000) than by persistent patients (about 2,800). Rather than thyroid tissue, only peripheral blood underwent study.

Construction of TCR beta libraries relied on iRepertoire HTBI primers and on Arm-PCR targeting CDR3 regions. TCRdb re-called the multiplex PCR reads through MiXCR, storing one row per CDR3 protein. The repertoire consists of 500,000 or so distinct CDR3 sequences, with around 16% occurring once and the leading ten covering approximately 25%. V lost 3 bases and J lost 2; bases outside the gene matches: 7. CDR1 and CDR2 (germline): GTSNPN, SVGIG (reference sequence). This CDR3 region has 16 residues. Time point in this sample: newly diagnosed GD, antithyroid drugs for less than 3 months. From RNA extracted from PBMCs, the TCR library was made. EDTA tubes were used for drawing around 8.8 milliliters of peripheral blood. These data are also associated with another study on T cells in Graves' hyperthyroidism and ophthalmopathy.

The sample here was peripheral blood mononuclear cells (PBMCs), taken at new diagnosis, from a patient treated with antithyroid drugs. The rearrangement links TRBV30 to TRBJ1-5; 10 bases align to TRBD1. This receptor was identified in a woman aged 40 to 65 with Graves disease. CDR3 residues: CAWSGSGTGGNQPQHF. The CDR3 DNA reads as TGTGCCTGGAGCGGAAGTGGGACAGGGGGCAATCAGCCCCAGCATTTT.